This is a list of T cell receptor beta chains from one sample in a study of shared clonotypes between healthy human individuals. Some clones are missing from TCRdb's copy, which holds only in-frame ones; the method was immunoSEQ multiplex PCR. The repertoire has roughly 650,000 clones, roughly 96% of them found once; the top ten carry roughly 0.12%. The sample consisted of naive CD8+ T cells sorted from blood. The origin of the receptors is a woman between 25 and 40 years old in good health. Each CDR3 is given with its conserved first and last residue. Each record gives: clone size, D gene, J gene, V gene, CDR3 DNA, CDR3 protein. D genes are given only for firm matches. Size is stated for part of the rows, as once, few or many counts, or as a class when the clone is expanded.

abundance: .; d_gene: .; j_gene: TRBJ1-5; v_gene: TRBV23-1; CDR3nt: TGCGCCCGAGAGTGGGAAGGCAATCAGCCCCAGCATTTT; CDR3aa: CAREWEGNQPQHF
abundance: .; d_gene: .; j_gene: TRBJ2-2; v_gene: TRBV28; CDR3nt: TGTGCCAGCAGCCGCACAGACACCGGGGAGCTGTTTTTT; CDR3aa: CASSRTDTGELFF
abundance: .; d_gene: TRBD2; j_gene: TRBJ2-1; v_gene: TRBV4-1; CDR3nt: TGCGCCAGCAACATGAGGACTAGCGGTTTTAATGAGCAGTTCTTC; CDR3aa: CASNMRTSGFNEQFF
abundance: .; d_gene: .; j_gene: TRBJ1-5; v_gene: TRBV4-1; CDR3nt: TGCGCCAGCAGCCAAGTGGGGGGAAGACAGCCCCAGCATTTT; CDR3aa: CASSQVGGRQPQHF
abundance: .; d_gene: .; j_gene: TRBJ1-2; v_gene: TRBV4-3; CDR3nt: TGCGCCAGCAGCCAAGTCCCCTCCCCACCTTATGGCTACACCTTC; CDR3aa: CASSQVPSPPYGYTF
abundance: .; d_gene: .; j_gene: TRBJ2-7; v_gene: TRBV27; CDR3nt: TGTGCCAGCAGTTTATCCGGCGAGCAGTACTTC; CDR3aa: CASSLSGEQYF
abundance: once; d_gene: .; j_gene: TRBJ2-2; v_gene: TRBV4-1; CDR3nt: TGCGCCAGCTCTGGAGGGTTAGTAACCGGGGAGCTGTTTTTT; CDR3aa: CASSGGLVTGELFF
abundance: once; d_gene: .; j_gene: TRBJ2-3; v_gene: TRBV7-9; CDR3nt: TGTGCCAGCAGCTTCAGTTTCGGAGGGCCAGGGGATACGCAGTATTTT; CDR3aa: CASSFSFGGPGDTQYF
abundance: .; d_gene: .; j_gene: TRBJ2-6; v_gene: TRBV5-1; CDR3nt: TGCGCCAGCACGCCCCCAGGTACTGGGGCCAACGTCCTGACTTTC; CDR3aa: CASTPPGTGANVLTF
abundance: .; d_gene: .; j_gene: TRBJ2-1; v_gene: TRBV28; CDR3nt: TGTGCCAGCAGTTTATATCGGGGGCATGAGCAGTTCTTC; CDR3aa: CASSLYRGHEQFF
abundance: .; d_gene: .; j_gene: TRBJ2-1; v_gene: TRBV13; CDR3nt: TGTGCCAGCAGCTTAGGAGGCTTCAATGAGCAGTTCTTC; CDR3aa: CASSLGGFNEQFF
abundance: .; d_gene: .; j_gene: TRBJ2-7; v_gene: TRBV6-6; CDR3nt: TGTGCCAGCAGTTACGCGGGACAGTCCTACGAGCAGTACTTC; CDR3aa: CASSYAGQSYEQYF
abundance: .; d_gene: .; j_gene: TRBJ1-5; v_gene: TRBV28; CDR3nt: TGTGCCAGCGAATGGGCCGGTCAGCCCCAGCATTTT; CDR3aa: CASEWAGQPQHF
abundance: .; d_gene: TRBD2; j_gene: TRBJ2-1; v_gene: TRBV11-2; CDR3nt: TGTGCCAGCAGCTACGGTAGCGGGAGAGGCCATGAGCAGTTCTTC; CDR3aa: CASSYGSGRGHEQFF
abundance: .; d_gene: .; j_gene: TRBJ2-7; v_gene: TRBV4-2; CDR3nt: TGTGCCAGCAGCCAAGTTGTCGAAGCATCCTACGAGCAGTACTTC; CDR3aa: CASSQVVEASYEQYF
abundance: .; d_gene: .; j_gene: TRBJ2-1; v_gene: TRBV15; CDR3nt: TGTGCCACCAGGGGGCTAGGGGGGATCAATGAGCAGTTCTTC; CDR3aa: CATRGLGGINEQFF
abundance: .; d_gene: .; j_gene: TRBJ2-1; v_gene: TRBV5-6; CDR3nt: TGTGCCAGCAGCTTGGGGGCATACAATGAGCAGTTCTTC; CDR3aa: CASSLGAYNEQFF
abundance: .; d_gene: TRBD1; j_gene: TRBJ2-1; v_gene: TRBV25-1; CDR3nt: TGTGCCAGCAGTGCGCCAAAGGGACAGGGTCCCTACAATGAGCAGTTCTTC; CDR3aa: CASSAPKGQGPYNEQFF
abundance: .; d_gene: .; j_gene: TRBJ2-2; v_gene: TRBV6-5; CDR3nt: TGTGCCAGCAGTTACTCTTCGAACACCGGGGAGCTGTTTTTT; CDR3aa: CASSYSSNTGELFF
abundance: .; d_gene: TRBD2; j_gene: TRBJ2-1; v_gene: TRBV7-9; CDR3nt: TGTGCCAGCAGCCCCCGGGGTGCGGGAGGGCCTCGTGAGCAGTTCTTC; CDR3aa: CASSPRGAGGPREQFF
abundance: .; d_gene: TRBD2; j_gene: TRBJ2-7; v_gene: TRBV11-2; CDR3nt: TGTGCCAGCAGCTTAGATACTAGCGGTAGCTCCTACGAGCAGTACTTC; CDR3aa: CASSLDTSGSSYEQYF
abundance: .; d_gene: .; j_gene: TRBJ2-7; v_gene: TRBV5-1; CDR3nt: TGCGCCAGCAGCCCGGGGGACTTTTACGAGCAGTACTTC; CDR3aa: CASSPGDFYEQYF